A selection of T cell receptor beta chains follows, all from one sample in a study of beta chain features in type 1 diabetes. The protocol was immunoSEQ multiplex PCR, while the TCRdb copy is restricted to in-frame clones and leaves out a portion. The repertoire holds 95,000 to 150,000 clones, with less than 20% as singletons. The sequenced sample consisted of central memory CD4+ T cells from blood. The receptors were gathered from a man in his thirties or forties with type 1 diabetes. Each CDR3 is given with its conserved first and last residue. A D gene is named only where the DNA matches it firmly. Where a row states a size, it is once, few, many or the class of an expanded clone; other rows omit it.

D	V	J	size	DNA	CDR3
.	TRBV7-2	TRBJ2-3	.	TGTGCCAGCAGGGAGACAGATACGCAGTATTTT	CASRETDTQYF
.	TRBV12-5	TRBJ2-3	.	TGTGCTAGTGGTTTGGATCGGGCGTCAGATACGCAGTATTTT	CASGLDRASDTQYF
.	TRBV29-1	TRBJ2-3	few	TGCAGCGTTGCTTATTCAGCCACAGATACGCAGTATTTT	CSVAYSATDTQYF
TRBD2	TRBV7-2	TRBJ2-1	few	TGTGCCAGCAGCTTAGGGGCGGGACTAGCGTTCGACAATGAGCAGTTCTTC	CASSLGAGLAFDNEQFF
TRBD1	TRBV9	TRBJ1-2	many	TGTGCCAGCAGCGCAACGACAGGGGGCTATGGCTACACCTTC	CASSATTGGYGYTF
.	TRBV2	TRBJ2-1	few	TGTGCCAGCGAGGGGATCTACAATGAGCAGTTCTTC	CASEGIYNEQFF
TRBD2	TRBV2	TRBJ2-2	few	TGTGCCAGCAGTGAACAAGCGGGAGAGAACACCGGGGAGCTGTTTTTT	CASSEQAGENTGELFF
TRBD2	TRBV7-2	TRBJ2-1	.	TGTGCCAGCAGCTTTAGCGGGGGGACCTACAATGAGCAGTTCTTC	CASSFSGGTYNEQFF
.	TRBV29-1	TRBJ2-4	few	TGCAGCGTCCTAAGGGCAGGGATGAGGAACATTCAGTACTTC	CSVLRAGMRNIQYF
.	TRBV7-8	TRBJ1-5	few	TGTGCCAGCAGCTTAGCGACGGAAAACAATCAGCCCCAGCATTTT	CASSLATENNQPQHF
.	TRBV2	TRBJ2-5	few	TGTGCCAGCAGTGCCGAACGGCTCAGAGAGACCCAGTACTTC	CASSAERLRETQYF
.	TRBV29-1	TRBJ1-4	many	TGCAGCGCCGCTGGGGGGTCGGGGGAAAAACTGTTTTTT	CSAAGGSGEKLFF
TRBD1	TRBV5-1	TRBJ2-5	few	TGCGCCAGCAGCTTGGGCAGGGGGCCAGAGACCCAGTACTTC	CASSLGRGPETQYF
.	TRBV5-6	TRBJ2-7	few	TGTGCCAGCAGCTTGGTCGACTCCTACGAGCAGTACTTC	CASSLVDSYEQYF
.	TRBV6-5	TRBJ2-1	few	TGTGCCAGCAGTTACGAAGGGGGTTCCTACAATGAGCAGTTCTTC	CASSYEGGSYNEQFF
.	TRBV6-5	TRBJ2-7	.	TGTGCCAGCAGTTACTCGGGGGACTACGAGCAGTACTTC	CASSYSGDYEQYF
TRBD1	TRBV7-8	TRBJ1-6	few	TGTGCCAGCAGCCGCCGGACAGGGGGAAATTCACCCCTCCACTTT	CASSRRTGGNSPLHF
.	TRBV2	TRBJ2-3	.	TGTGCCAGCACCTTCACAGATACGCAGTATTTT	CASTFTDTQYF
.	TRBV1	TRBJ2-1	few	TGCACCAGCAGACCGACTAGCACTAGCTCCTACAATGAGCAGTTCTTC	CTSRPTSTSSYNEQFF
.	TRBV5-1	TRBJ2-5	.	TGCGCCAGCAGCCCGGCCCAGGGGCCACAAGAGACCCAGTACTTC	CASSPAQGPQETQYF
.	TRBV7-8	TRBJ1-1	.	TGTGCCAGCAGCTTAACAGGGCGGACTGAAGCTTTCTTT	CASSLTGRTEAFF
TRBD1	TRBV7-9	TRBJ1-3	few	TGTGCCAGCAGCACCGGGACAGTTGGAAACACCATATATTTT	CASSTGTVGNTIYF
.	TRBV30	TRBJ1-4	.	TGTGCCTGGAGTGGGGGTGCAACTAATGAAAAACTGTTTTTT	CAWSGGATNEKLFF
.	TRBV18	TRBJ2-5	few	TGTGCCAGCTCACCGACCAGGCATAGCGAGCAAGAGACCCAGTACTTC	CASSPTRHSEQETQYF
.	TRBV30	TRBJ2-1	.	TGTGCCTGGAGTGTGGGCGGGTCCTACAATGAGCAGTTCTTC	CAWSVGGSYNEQFF
.	TRBV18	TRBJ1-1	.	TGTGCCAGCTCAATGGGGCGGAACACTGAAGCTTTCTTT	CASSMGRNTEAFF
TRBD2	TRBV7-2	TRBJ2-5	few	TGTGCCAGCAGCTCTACTAGCGGGCCGCAAGAGACCCAGTACTTC	CASSSTSGPQETQYF
TRBD1	TRBV28	TRBJ2-1	few	TGTGCCAGCAGTCGGACAGGCAGCTCCTACAATGAGCAGTTCTTC	CASSRTGSSYNEQFF
TRBD1	TRBV7-2	TRBJ1-5	few	TGTGCCAGCAGCCCTGAAGGGACAGGGAATCAGCCCCAGCATTTT	CASSPEGTGNQPQHF
TRBD1	TRBV7-2	TRBJ1-5	few	TGTGCCAGCAGCTCGGGACAGGTGCCCCAGCCCCAGCATTTT	CASSSGQVPQPQHF
TRBD1	TRBV7-2	TRBJ2-1	many	TGTGCCAGCAGCACCGGGACAGGCAATGAGCAGTTCTTC	CASSTGTGNEQFF
TRBD1	TRBV4-3	TRBJ2-3	.	TGCGCCAGCAGCCTGGGACAGGGAGGTACAGATACGCAGTATTTT	CASSLGQGGTDTQYF
.	TRBV28	TRBJ2-1	.	TGTGCCAGCGAGGACGGGTATGAGCAGTTCTTC	CASEDGYEQFF
.	TRBV7-9	TRBJ2-3	few	TGTGCCAGCAGCTTAACCACAGGACGCACAGATACGCAGTATTTT	CASSLTTGRTDTQYF
.	TRBV10-3	TRBJ2-7	few	TGTGCCATCAGCCCAGACAGGGAGGTCCACGAGCAGTACTTC	CAISPDREVHEQYF
TRBD2	TRBV7-2	TRBJ2-5	few	TGTGCCAGCAGCCCTGGACTAGCGGGGGTTGAGACCCAGTACTTC	CASSPGLAGVETQYF
.	TRBV14	TRBJ1-1	many	TGTGCCAGCGGACAGCAGAACACTGAAGCTTTCTTT	CASGQQNTEAFF
.	TRBV5-1	TRBJ2-5	.	TGCGCCAGCAGCTGGGGGCCAGGGGCGAGGGAGACCCAGTACTTC	CASSWGPGARETQYF
TRBD2	TRBV5-1	TRBJ2-5	few	TGCGCCAGCAGCCTCAGGACTAGCGGGGTTTTAGAGGAGACCCAGTACTTC	CASSLRTSGVLEETQYF
TRBD1	TRBV7-7	TRBJ2-3	few	TGTGCCAGCAGCTTAGTGGGACAGGGGGGGCCAGATACGCAGTATTTT	CASSLVGQGGPDTQYF
.	TRBV11-2	TRBJ1-1	few	TGTGCCAGCAGCTTAGCCGTCCAGAACACTGAAGCTTTCTTT	CASSLAVQNTEAFF
.	TRBV7-2	TRBJ2-7	many	TGTGCCAGCAGCTTAGCCACAGGGATAGGCGAGCAGTACTTC	CASSLATGIGEQYF
.	TRBV29-1	TRBJ2-3	.	TGCAGCGTCACCGGGACCTCGCTCACCACAGATACGCAGTATTTT	CSVTGTSLTTDTQYF
.	TRBV7-2	TRBJ2-7	few	TGTGCCAGCAGCTTCACCATCGACCGGGACAAATACTTC	CASSFTIDRDKYF
.	TRBV28	TRBJ2-5	.	TGTGCCAGCAGTACCCCAGGGGAGACCCAGTACTTC	CASSTPGETQYF
.	TRBV29-1	TRBJ1-5	few	TGCAGCGTTGCGGGGGACGGCAATCAGCCCCAGCATTTT	CSVAGDGNQPQHF
.	TRBV4-3	TRBJ1-5	.	TGCGCCAGCAGCCAAGTAGGGAGCAATCAGCCCCAGCATTTT	CASSQVGSNQPQHF
TRBD2	TRBV4-3	TRBJ2-3	.	TGCGCCAGCAGCCAATCGACTAGCGGGGGAGGCACAGATACGCAGTATTTT	CASSQSTSGGGTDTQYF
.	TRBV10-3	TRBJ2-1	few	TGTGCCATCAGTGAGGGTTTAGACTCCTACAATGAGCAGTTCTTC	CAISEGLDSYNEQFF
TRBD1	TRBV6-1	TRBJ2-3	.	TGTGCCAGCAGGCGCACAGGGGAAGATACGCAGTATTTT	CASRRTGEDTQYF
TRBD2	TRBV18	TRBJ2-1	few	TGTGCCAGCTCCGAGGGACTAGCGGGGGTCAATGAGCAGTTCTTC	CASSEGLAGVNEQFF
.	TRBV4-3	TRBJ2-3	.	TGCGCCAGCAGCTCCGAAGGACAATGGGCAGATACGCAGTATTTT	CASSSEGQWADTQYF
.	TRBV7-9	TRBJ2-5	few	TGTGCCAGCAGCTTAACGGGGAGGTTAGAGACCCAGTACTTC	CASSLTGRLETQYF
TRBD1	TRBV7-2	TRBJ2-1	many	TGTGCCAGCAGCTTAGTTCGAGACAGGGGCTACAATGAGCAGTTCTTC	CASSLVRDRGYNEQFF
TRBD2	TRBV5-4	TRBJ2-3	few	TGTGCCAGCAGCTTGGCCTTCGGGGAGGGAGCAAAACTTGGAGATACGCAGTATTTT	CASSLAFGEGAKLGDTQYF